The rows below give T cell receptor beta chains drawn from one sample of a study of blood T cell repertoires in COVID-19. Repertoires were generated with immunoSEQ multiplex PCR, while TCRdb's copy carries only in-frame clones and drops some. The sample has some 52,000 clones; approximately 84% are singletons. Sequencing was carried out using peripheral blood. Receptors originate from a human donor with active COVID-19. The donor label of this sample is uncertain. CDR3s include the opening cysteine and the closing phenylalanine or tryptophan. D genes are given only for firm matches. Not every row has a clone size; where given, it reads once, few, many or a size class.

D gene: TRBD1
clone size: NA
J gene: TRBJ1-1
CDR3 length: 15
V gene: TRBV7-9
CDR3 DNA: TGTGCCAGCAGCACCAATTCAGGGGGCGGAACTGAAGCTTTCTTT
CDR3 protein: CASSTNSGGGTEAFF

D gene: NA
clone size: NA
J gene: TRBJ2-3
CDR3 length: 14
V gene: TRBV27
CDR3 DNA: TGTGCCAGCAGTTCACCTACTAGCACAGATACGCAGTATTTT
CDR3 protein: CASSSPTSTDTQYF

D gene: TRBD1
clone size: NA
J gene: TRBJ1-2
CDR3 length: 15
V gene: TRBV18
CDR3 DNA: TGTGCCAGCACTCACCAAGAAGGACAGGGAATAGGCTACACCTTC
CDR3 protein: CASTHQEGQGIGYTF

D gene: NA
clone size: NA
J gene: TRBJ2-5
CDR3 length: 14
V gene: TRBV9
CDR3 DNA: TGTGCCAGCAGTCGGGATGCGCGGAAAGAGACCCAGTACTTC
CDR3 protein: CASSRDARKETQYF

D gene: TRBD2
clone size: NA
J gene: TRBJ2-7
CDR3 length: 14
V gene: TRBV19
CDR3 DNA: TGTGCCAGTAGCGAAACTAGCGGGGTCTACGAGCAGTACTTC
CDR3 protein: CASSETSGVYEQYF

D gene: TRBD1
clone size: NA
J gene: TRBJ1-2
CDR3 length: 13
V gene: TRBV6-5
CDR3 DNA: TGTGCCAGTTCCCCAGGGGGCGTCCATGGCTACACCTTC
CDR3 protein: CASSPGGVHGYTF

D gene: TRBD1
clone size: NA
J gene: TRBJ1-2
CDR3 length: 14
V gene: TRBV2
CDR3 DNA: TGTGCCAGCAGCGCTTATGACAGGGCCTATGGCTACACCTTC
CDR3 protein: CASSAYDRAYGYTF

D gene: NA
clone size: few
J gene: TRBJ2-7
CDR3 length: 15
V gene: TRBV6-2/TRBV6-3
CDR3 DNA: TGTGCCAGCAGTTACTCTTTGCCAGTCTCCTACGAGCAGTACTTC
CDR3 protein: CASSYSLPVSYEQYF

D gene: NA
clone size: NA
J gene: TRBJ2-3
CDR3 length: 16
V gene: TRBV24-1
CDR3 DNA: TGTGCCACCAGTGCCCGGGGGGCGGTGAGCACAGATACGCAGTATTTT
CDR3 protein: CATSARGAVSTDTQYF

D gene: NA
clone size: NA
J gene: TRBJ1-4
CDR3 length: 14
V gene: TRBV18
CDR3 DNA: TGTGCCAGCTCCAGCGGGCCGGGGAATGAAAAACTGTTTTTT
CDR3 protein: CASSSGPGNEKLFF

D gene: NA
clone size: NA
J gene: TRBJ1-2
CDR3 length: 17
V gene: TRBV15
CDR3 DNA: TGTGCCACCAGCGGCGCACCTGGGAAAATACGGGGGGATGGCTACACCTTC
CDR3 protein: CATSGAPGKIRGDGYTF

D gene: TRBD2
clone size: NA
J gene: TRBJ2-1
CDR3 length: 14
V gene: TRBV29-1
CDR3 DNA: TGCAGCGTAGGACTAGCGGGGGGACACGGTGAGCAGTTCTTC
CDR3 protein: CSVGLAGGHGEQFF

D gene: NA
clone size: NA
J gene: TRBJ2-3
CDR3 length: 15
V gene: TRBV18
CDR3 DNA: TGTGCCAGCTCACCGGGGCAGATAAGCACAGATACGCAGTATTTT
CDR3 protein: CASSPGQISTDTQYF

D gene: NA
clone size: NA
J gene: TRBJ2-1
CDR3 length: 13
V gene: TRBV19
CDR3 DNA: TGTGCCAGTAGTGCAGGGAACTACAATGAGCAGTTCTTC
CDR3 protein: CASSAGNYNEQFF

D gene: NA
clone size: NA
J gene: TRBJ1-1
CDR3 length: 15
V gene: TRBV3-1/TRBV3-2
CDR3 DNA: TGTGCCAGCAGCCGGTCGGAGGGGATTTGGACTGAAGCTTTCTTT
CDR3 protein: CASSRSEGIWTEAFF

D gene: NA
clone size: NA
J gene: TRBJ1-1
CDR3 length: 18
V gene: TRBV5-6
CDR3 DNA: TGTGCCAGCAGCTTTAGAGTCACTCACCCTTATATGAACACTGAAGCTTTCTTT
CDR3 protein: CASSFRVTHPYMNTEAFF

D gene: NA
clone size: NA
J gene: TRBJ1-2
CDR3 length: 13
V gene: TRBV28
CDR3 DNA: TGTGCCAGCACCGTACATGGTAACTATGGCTACACCTTC
CDR3 protein: CASTVHGNYGYTF

D gene: NA
clone size: NA
J gene: TRBJ1-3
CDR3 length: 13
V gene: TRBV19
CDR3 DNA: TGTGCCAGTAGTCCAGGCTCTGGAAACACCATATATTTT
CDR3 protein: CASSPGSGNTIYF

D gene: TRBD1
clone size: NA
J gene: TRBJ1-2
CDR3 length: 13
V gene: TRBV6-5
CDR3 DNA: TGTGCCAGCCACAACCCGACAGGGAGGGGCTACACCTTC
CDR3 protein: CASHNPTGRGYTF

D gene: NA
clone size: NA
J gene: TRBJ2-2
CDR3 length: 14
V gene: TRBV6-5
CDR3 DNA: TGTGCCAGCAGCTACACCAGCGGGTCCGGGGAGCTGTTTTTT
CDR3 protein: CASSYTSGSGELFF

D gene: TRBD1
clone size: NA
J gene: TRBJ2-3
CDR3 length: 13
V gene: TRBV6-5
CDR3 DNA: TGTGCCAGCAGGCGGACAGGGGGGGATACGCAGTATTTT
CDR3 protein: CASRRTGGDTQYF

D gene: NA
clone size: NA
J gene: TRBJ1-4
CDR3 length: 14
V gene: TRBV27
CDR3 DNA: TGTGCCAGCAGTTTTAGTAGACAGAACGAAAAACTGTTTTTT
CDR3 protein: CASSFSRQNEKLFF

D gene: NA
clone size: NA
J gene: TRBJ2-1
CDR3 length: 13
V gene: TRBV12-3/TRBV12-4
CDR3 DNA: TGTGCCAGCGGCACGTGGGACACCAATGAGCAGTTCTTC
CDR3 protein: CASGTWDTNEQFF

D gene: NA
clone size: NA
J gene: TRBJ1-2
CDR3 length: 14
V gene: TRBV19
CDR3 DNA: TGTGCCAGTAGGACTGAACGGGCGGGCTATGGCTACACCTTC
CDR3 protein: CASRTERAGYGYTF

D gene: NA
clone size: NA
J gene: TRBJ2-1
CDR3 length: 15
V gene: TRBV6-5
CDR3 DNA: TGTGCCAGCAGTTATATGGGGGGGGGCCACAATGAGCAGTTCTTC
CDR3 protein: CASSYMGGGHNEQFF

D gene: NA
clone size: NA
J gene: TRBJ1-2
CDR3 length: 16
V gene: TRBV5-1
CDR3 DNA: TGCGCCAGCAGCTTGGAGGCTGGGGGCACGGACTATGGCTACACCTTC
CDR3 protein: CASSLEAGGTDYGYTF